Below are 27 T cell receptor beta chains sequenced from a single sample in a study of T cells after yellow fever vaccination. MiXCR was run by TCRdb on the 5' RACE reads, yielding one entry per CDR3 protein. The sample gives around 340,000 distinct CDR3 sequences, about 12% of which show up once; more than 3% is in the top ten. Sequencing was performed on CD4+ T cells sorted from PBMCs, taken 15 days after the yellow fever booster vaccination. Receptors were obtained from a man aged 18 to 35 who received the YFV17D yellow fever vaccine.

The chain joins TRBV11-2 to TRBJ1-5; 8 nucleotides agree with TRBD1. This CDR3 is built from 16 residues. Germline CDR1 and CDR2: SGHAT and FQNNGV. V lost 5 bases, J lost 4 bases, and 10 bases stayed unmatched. DNA of the CDR3: TGTGCCAGCAGCCTCAGGGGGACAGGACAAAATCAGCCCCAGCATTTT. Protein: CASSLRGTGQNQPQHF.

This clonotype was seen more than once but under ten times. This chain links TRBV7-2 with TRBJ2-7; D is uncertain. Germline loops: CDR1 SGHTA, CDR2 FQGNSA. V was pared by 3 bases and J by 0 bases, with 9 bases between. The CDR3 has 14 amino acids. The CDR3 protein is CASSFSRASYEQYF. The CDR3 DNA reads TGTGCCAGCAGCTTCTCACGGGCCTCCTACGAGCAGTACTTC.

The chain recombines TRBV20-1 with TRBJ2-3; D possibly corresponds to TRBD1 (6 bases). V lost 5 bases and J 4 bases, leaving 16 bases between the germline ends. The germline CDR1 and CDR2 sequences are DFQATT and SNEGSKA (reference sequence). The CDR3 is made up of 14 amino acids. DNA of the CDR3: TGCAGTGCTGAAAACAGGGAAAAGGCAGATACGCAGTATTTT. Its translation is CSAENREKADTQYF.

This clonotype was picked up many times. Mismatch with germline at one junction end may stem from a read error. The V and J genes are TRBV7-2 and TRBJ1-1, with 7 bases that match TRBD1. The CDR3 is 14 amino acids. CDR1 is SGHTA, CDR2 FQGNSA, per germline. This chain's CDR3 is CASSYRSPADRAVF. The CDR3 DNA reads TGTGCCAGCAGCTACAGGAGCCCCGCAGACAGGGCGGTTTTT.

This clonotype has a count of ten or more. V usage is TRBV9 and J usage is TRBJ2-1; 9 positions match TRBD1. There are 15 residues in the CDR3. After removal of 1 base from V and 5 bases from J, the junction contained 4 bases not matched to a gene. The V gene's germline CDR1 is SGDLS and CDR2 YYNGEE. CDR3 region: CASSVRGQGDNEQFF. The CDR3, as DNA: TGTGCCAGCAGCGTAAGGGGACAGGGTGACAATGAGCAGTTCTTC.

This clonotype was detected a few times. This chain connects TRBV7-7 to TRBJ2-2, with D possibly being TRBD2 (6 bases). Germline lookup yields CDR1 SSHAT and CDR2 FNYEAQ (reference sequence). CDR3 length equals 14 residues. V was trimmed by 5 bases and J by 5 bases, leaving 12 bases between them. CDR3 coding DNA: TGTGCCAGCAGCCCTCTCCGGGGGACCGGGGAGCTGTTTTTT. Encoded protein: CASSPLRGTGELFF. The full variable domain, its missing parts supplied by reference TRBV7-7 and TRBJ2-2, is GAGVSQSPRYKVTKRGQDVTLRCDPISSHATLYWYQQALGQGPEFLTYFNYEAQPDKSGLPSDRFSAERPEGSISTLTIQRTEQRDSAMYRCASSPLRGTGELFFGEGSRLTVL.

This clonotype has only a few counts. The chain links TRBV7-8 to TRBJ1-1, with D possibly matching TRBD1 (5 bases). Germline CDR1 SGHVS, CDR2 FQNEAQ. V was trimmed by 5 bases and J by 11 bases, leaving 18 bases between them. CDR3 length: 13 residues. As DNA, the CDR3 is TGTGCCAGCAGCAGTCCTGACAGCCTACGGGCTTTCTTT. Its protein product is CASSSPDSLRAFF.

This sequence joins TRBV7-2 and TRBJ2-3; TRBD2 agrees at 7 bases. In germline, CDR1 is SGHTA, CDR2 FQGNSA. The CDR3 runs 17 residues. Trimming at V came to 5 bases and at J to 0 bases, leaving 11 bases not matched to a gene. CDR3 loop: CASSQAKGRGSTDTQYF. The CDR3 nucleotides are TGTGCCAGCAGCCAGGCCAAGGGGCGGGGGAGCACAGATACGCAGTATTTT. Looking up the rest from reference TRBV7-2 and TRBJ2-3 gives the full variable domain: GAGVSQSPSNKVTEKGKDVELRCDPISGHTALYWYRQSLGQGLEFLIYFQGNSAPDKSGLPSDRFSAERTGGSVSTLTIQRTQQEDSAVYLCASSQAKGRGSTDTQYFGPGTRLTVL.

In this sample, this clonotype turned up a few times. This chain uses TRBV4-3 with TRBJ1-6, with TRBD1 as a possible D gene (5 bases). The germline V gene has CDR1 LGHNA and CDR2 YSLEER. Trimming took 4 bases from V and 4 from J, leaving 14 bases between them. This CDR3 region has 16 residues. CDR3 sequence (DNA): TGCGCCAGCAGCCCCCGACAGAAGGGATATAATTCACCCCTCCACTTT. This gives the protein CASSPRQKGYNSPLHF.

The chain combines TRBV6-2 or TRBV6-3 with TRBJ2-2, with D perhaps matching TRBD2 (6 bases). The germline V gene has CDR1 MNHEY and CDR2 SVGEGT. This CDR3 contains 17 residues. V was pared by 6 bases and J by 4 bases, with 21 bases between. CDR3 loop: CASRGGEGAIGTGELFF. CDR3 nucleotides: TGTGCCAGCAGGGGGGGAGAGGGCGCAATCGGCACCGGGGAGCTGTTTTTT.

The chain is built from TRBV18 and TRBJ1-2; D is unclear. The CDR3 length is 14 residues. Germline V gene lookup returns CDR1 KGHSH and CDR2 LQKENI. Trimming pared 3 bases from V and 6 bases from J, leaving 14 bases between. The CDR3 DNA sequence: TGTGCCAGCTCACCCTCCCGGGGATACGATGGCTACACCTTC. This translates into CASSPSRGYDGYTF.

The table lists this clonotype with a few counts. The chain employs TRBV12-3 or TRBV12-4 and TRBJ1-2; D is ambiguous. The V and J ends lost 4 bases and 6 bases respectively, with 12 bases between them. The CDR3 spans 13 residues. CDR3 DNA sequence: TGTGCCAGCAGTTCGATGGCAGGTCATGGCTACACCTTC. This translates into CASSSMAGHGYTF.

J is TRBJ2-3 and V is TRBV7-2, with 12 bases identical to TRBD2. Germline assignment: CDR1 SGHTA and CDR2 FQGNSA. The CDR3 length is 17 residues. V was clipped by 4 bases and J by 5 bases; unmatched bases: 10. The CDR3 bases are TGTGCCAGCAGCTGGGGTCGGACTAGCGGGGCGGGAGATACGCAGTATTTT. It codes for CASSWGRTSGAGDTQYF.

This chain connects TRBV11-2 to TRBJ2-1; 9 nucleotides align to TRBD1. Germline CDR1 SGHAT, CDR2 FQNNGV. J lost 6 bases, V lost 1 base, and 1 base had no gene match. The CDR3 length is 14 residues. This CDR3 is CASSLGTGVNEQFF. The CDR3 DNA reads TGTGCCAGCAGCTTAGGGACAGGGGTCAATGAGCAGTTCTTC.

This chain joins TRBV5-1 and TRBJ2-3; perhaps TRBD1 as D (7 bases). This CDR3 has 15 amino acids. V was cut by 4 bases and J by 4 bases, with 16 bases left in between. The germline V gene has CDR1 SGHRS and CDR2 YFSETQ. CDR3: CASSPRGAGSDTQYF. Written as DNA, the CDR3 is TGCGCCAGCAGCCCCAGGGGGGCAGGGTCAGATACGCAGTATTTT.

This clonotype was recorded a few times. The chain carries TRBV6-6 and TRBJ2-1, with D maybe TRBD1 (7 bases). CDR3 length equals 16 residues. The ends were cut back, 1 base at V and 6 bases at J, with 16 bases in the middle. Germline V gene data show CDR1 as MNHNY and CDR2 as SVGAGI (reference sequence). CDR3 sequence: CASSYLVRQGGNEQFF. The CDR3 DNA reads TGTGCCAGCAGTTACTTGGTGCGACAGGGAGGCAATGAGCAGTTCTTC.

This clonotype was seen a few times. The chain recombines TRBV20-1 with TRBJ1-5, with 8 bases identical to TRBD1. CDR3 length: 15 amino acids. The germline V gene encodes CDR1 DFQATT and CDR2 SNEGSKA (reference sequence). V gave up 5 bases and J gave up 1 base; unmatched junction bases: 7. The CDR3: CSAAGQGRSNQPQHF. The CDR3 region has the DNA TGCAGTGCTGCTGGACAGGGTAGGAGCAATCAGCCCCAGCATTTT.

Ten or more counts support this clonotype. The V gene is TRBV29-1, the J gene TRBJ2-5; D might be TRBD1 (6 bases). V lost 6 bases, J lost 1 base, and 12 bases lay in between. The CDR3 is 13 residues long. CDR1 SQVTM and CDR2 ANQGSEA come from the germline V gene. The CDR3 bases are TGCAGCGTCAAACAGGGTCCCCAAGAGACCCAGTACTTC. It codes for CSVKQGPQETQYF.

This rearrangement joins TRBV5-1 to TRBJ2-5, with 8 bases matching TRBD1. Trimming cost V 2 bases and J 3 bases; bases outside gene matches: 9. CDR3 size: 16 residues. Germline CDR1 reads SGHRS; CDR2 reads YFSETQ. The CDR3 sequence: CASSFLSGTGKETQYF. As DNA, the CDR3 is TGCGCCAGCAGCTTTCTCTCTGGGACAGGCAAAGAGACCCAGTACTTC.

This clonotype was counted many times. The chain has TRBV20-1 and TRBJ2-3; D is possibly TRBD1 or TRBD2 (5 bases each). CDR1 DFQATT and CDR2 SNEGSKA come from the germline V gene (reference sequence). The CDR3 is 13 amino acids. Trimming cost V 4 bases and J 6 bases, with 14 bases left between them. CDR3 nucleotides: TGCAGTGCTACCGGGACCCCAGGGGATACGCAGTATTTT. Protein sequence: CSATGTPGDTQYF.

This clonotype turned up a few times. This chain joins TRBV29-1 and TRBJ1-4; D is undetermined. The V and J ends lost 3 bases and 8 bases respectively, with 7 bases between them. The CDR3 has 11 residues. Germline V CDR1 and CDR2: SQVTM, ANQGSEA. The CDR3 DNA is TGCAGCGTTGACTCCGCCGAAAAACTGTTTTTT. Protein sequence: CSVDSAEKLFF.

This rearrangement joins TRBV20-1 to TRBJ2-5; D ambiguous. The CDR3 is 12 residues long. V dropped 1 base and J dropped 7 bases, with 10 bases sitting between them. Germline V CDR1 and CDR2: DFQATT, SNEGSKA (reference sequence). CDR3 sequence reads: CSARVRLGTQYF. The CDR3 DNA reads as TGCAGTGCTAGAGTTCGTCTGGGGACCCAGTACTTC.

The chain uses TRBV5-4 and TRBJ2-5; D is perhaps TRBD2 (5 bases). Germline assignment: CDR1 SGHNT and CDR2 YYREEE (reference sequence). V was trimmed by 3 bases and J by 5 bases, leaving 11 bases between them. CDR3 length: 13 residues. The CDR3 region is CASSSDYGETQYF. CDR3 nucleotides: TGTGCCAGCAGCTCTGACTATGGGGAGACCCAGTACTTC. Full variable domain (rest looked up from reference TRBV5-4 and TRBJ2-5): ETGVTQSPTHLIKTRGQQVTLRCSSQSGHNTVSWYQQALGQGPQFIFQYYREEENGRGNFPPRFSGLQFPNYSSELNVNALELDDSALYLCASSSDYGETQYFGPGTRLLVL.

This clonotype showed up just a few times. CDR3 DNA: TGCAGTGCTAGTCCGCCGTCAGTGAGCTACGAGCAGTACTTC. As protein: CSASPPSVSYEQYF. V gene TRBV20-1 combines with J gene TRBJ2-7; D call uncertain. Trimming left V 3 bases short and J 3 bases short, with 15 bases between. In germline, CDR1 is DFQATT, CDR2 SNEGSKA (reference sequence). The CDR3 runs 14 residues.

The genes are TRBV5-6 and TRBJ2-7, with D uncertain. Per the germline V gene, CDR1 is SGHDT and CDR2 is YYEEEE. The CDR3 sequence is 14 residues long. The CDR3 region has the DNA TGTGCCAGCAGCCCCTGGACCGTCTCCTACGAGCTGTACGTC. It codes for CASSPWTVSYELYV.

This clonotype occurred a few times. The chain carries TRBV19 and TRBJ2-5; D remains unclear. Trimming cost V 10 bases and J 4 bases, with 10 bases left between them. The CDR3 is 11 residues long. Germline V gene data show CDR1 as LNHDA and CDR2 as SQIVND (reference sequence). CDR3 protein: CATGGGETQYF. For the CDR3, the DNA is TGTGCCACGGGCGGTGGAGAGACCCAGTACTTC.

The table lists this clonotype with many counts. V is TRBV12-3 or TRBV12-4 and J is TRBJ2-5; the match to TRBD2 covers 8 bases. The CDR3 is made up of 16 amino acids. The V gene end was trimmed by 1 base and the J gene end by 3 bases; junction bases not matched to a gene: 7. CDR3 region: CASSLDEGAGEETQYF. The CDR3 DNA is TGTGCCAGCAGTTTAGACGAAGGAGCGGGGGAAGAGACCCAGTACTTC.